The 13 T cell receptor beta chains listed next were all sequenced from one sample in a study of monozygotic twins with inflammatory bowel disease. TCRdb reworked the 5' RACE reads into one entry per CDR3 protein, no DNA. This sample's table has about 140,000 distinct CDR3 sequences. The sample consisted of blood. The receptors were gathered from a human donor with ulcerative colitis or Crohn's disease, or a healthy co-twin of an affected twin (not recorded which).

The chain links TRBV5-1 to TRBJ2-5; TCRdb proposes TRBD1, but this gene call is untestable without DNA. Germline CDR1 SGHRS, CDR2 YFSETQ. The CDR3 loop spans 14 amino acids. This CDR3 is CASSWGQAEETQYF.

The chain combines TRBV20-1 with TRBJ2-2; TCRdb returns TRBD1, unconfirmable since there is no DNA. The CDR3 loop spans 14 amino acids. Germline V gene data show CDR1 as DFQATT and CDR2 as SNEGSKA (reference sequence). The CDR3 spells CSARNRGAGGELFF.

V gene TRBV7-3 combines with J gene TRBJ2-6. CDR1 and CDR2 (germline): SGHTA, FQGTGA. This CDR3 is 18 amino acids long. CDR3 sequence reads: CASSLILAASSGANVLTF.

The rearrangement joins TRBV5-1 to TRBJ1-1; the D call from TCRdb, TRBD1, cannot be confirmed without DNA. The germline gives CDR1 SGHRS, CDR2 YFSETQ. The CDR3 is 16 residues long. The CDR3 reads CASNSQGGRMNTEAFF.

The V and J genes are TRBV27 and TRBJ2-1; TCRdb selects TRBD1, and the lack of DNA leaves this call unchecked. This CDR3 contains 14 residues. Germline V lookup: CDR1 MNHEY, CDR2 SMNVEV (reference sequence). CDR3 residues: CASSLRTVRNEQFF.

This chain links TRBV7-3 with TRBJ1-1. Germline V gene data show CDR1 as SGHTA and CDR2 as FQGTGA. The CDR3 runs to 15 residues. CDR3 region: CASSYQGRADTEAFF. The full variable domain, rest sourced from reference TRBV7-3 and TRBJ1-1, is GAGVSQTPSNKVTEKGKYVELRCDPISGHTALYWYRQSLGQGPEFLIYFQGTGAADDSGLPNDRFFAVRPEGSVSTLKIQRTERGDSAVYLCASSYQGRADTEAFFGQGTRLTVV.

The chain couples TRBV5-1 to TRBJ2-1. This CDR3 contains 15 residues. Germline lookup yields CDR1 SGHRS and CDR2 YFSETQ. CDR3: CASSLAVSNRDEQFF.

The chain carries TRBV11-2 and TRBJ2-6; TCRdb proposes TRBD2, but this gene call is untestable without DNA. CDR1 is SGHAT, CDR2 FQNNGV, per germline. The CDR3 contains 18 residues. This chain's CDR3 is CASSLESRVPSGANVLTF.

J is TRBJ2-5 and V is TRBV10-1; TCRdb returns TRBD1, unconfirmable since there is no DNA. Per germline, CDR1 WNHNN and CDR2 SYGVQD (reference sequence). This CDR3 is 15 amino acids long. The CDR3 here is CASSVKRVPGETQYF.

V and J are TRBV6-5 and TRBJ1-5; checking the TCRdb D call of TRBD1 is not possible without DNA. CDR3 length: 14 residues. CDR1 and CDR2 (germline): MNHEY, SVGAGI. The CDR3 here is CASSWDKTIWPQHF.

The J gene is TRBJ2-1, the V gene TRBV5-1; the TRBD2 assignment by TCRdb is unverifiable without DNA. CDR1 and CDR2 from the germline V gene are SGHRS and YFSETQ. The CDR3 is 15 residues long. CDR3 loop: CASSSHSGGYNEQFF.

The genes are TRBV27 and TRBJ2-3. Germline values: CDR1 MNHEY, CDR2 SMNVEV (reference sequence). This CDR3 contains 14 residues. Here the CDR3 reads CASSLKTSTDTQYF.

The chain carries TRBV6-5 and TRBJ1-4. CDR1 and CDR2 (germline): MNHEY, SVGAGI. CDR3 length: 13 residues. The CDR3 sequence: CASSRTSNEKLFF.